Sequencing of this TCR beta chain was carried out in a study of Graves' ophthalmopathy and Graves' hyperthyroidism. TCR beta CDR3 amplification used RNA transcripts. Second-round multiplex PCR followed a first-round RT-PCR using HTBI primers. MiXCR, applied by TCRdb to the multiplex PCR reads, yields one record per CDR3 protein. The sample lists roughly 410,000 distinct CDR3 sequences, 15% occurring once. At least ten counts were recorded for this clonotype. Sequencing was performed on peripheral blood. The sequence was collected from a woman between 18 and 29 years old with stable Graves' hyperthyroidism.

The CDR3 coding sequence is TGTGCCAGCATCTCCCAGTGGGACCACCTGAGCCAGCCCCAGCATTTT. Translated: CASISQWDHLSQPQHF. The chain links TRBV12-3 or TRBV12-4 to TRBJ1-5; a possible D gene is TRBD1 (5 bases). This CDR3 is built from 16 residues. The V end lost 7 bases, the J end lost 7 bases, and 23 bases lay between the germline ends.